One and the same sample provided the 25 T cell receptor beta chains below, sequenced in a study of T-cell reconstitution after alpha-beta-depleted transplantation in children. Library preparation (for TCRbeta) was performed with unique molecular identifiers. MiXCR, run by TCRdb on the PCR reads, gives a single entry per CDR3 protein. The data show around 360,000 distinct CDR3 sequences, approximately 10% seen once. The specimen comprised PBMCs from the stem cell graft donor, sampled from the stem cell graft. These receptors came from a human donor who donated a stem cell graft to a child with acute lymphoblastic leukemia.

This clonotype has just a few counts. The V gene is TRBV5-1, the J gene TRBJ1-4, with 7 bases that match TRBD1. This CDR3 spans 14 amino acids. V was pared by 5 bases and J by 4 bases, with 5 bases of the junction left unmatched. Germline V gene sequence: CDR1 SGHRS, CDR2 YFSETQ. For the CDR3, the DNA is TGCGCCAGCAGGACCGGACAGGTTAATGAAAAACTGTTTTTT. It specifies CASRTGQVNEKLFF.

This clonotype was seen a few times. This chain uses TRBV5-6 with TRBJ2-1; D is perhaps TRBD1 or TRBD2 (5 bases each). Germline V lookup: CDR1 SGHDT, CDR2 YYEEEE. V was trimmed by 6 bases and J by 0 bases, leaving 16 bases between them. CDR3 length: 16 residues. The CDR3 loop is CASTPAGGGSYNEQFF. The DNA for the CDR3 is TGTGCCAGCACCCCGGCGGGTGGGGGCTCCTACAATGAGCAGTTCTTC.

This clonotype was counted at least ten times. The chain carries TRBV11-3 and TRBJ2-1; D perhaps matches TRBD2 (5 bases). The length of the CDR3 is 16 residues. V lost 5 bases to trimming and J lost 3 bases, with 17 bases between them. Germline V lookup: CDR1 SGHNT, CDR2 YENEEA. CDR3 sequence: CASSLLAGEGYNEQFF. The CDR3 coding sequence is TGTGCCAGCAGCCTATTGGCAGGCGAGGGCTACAATGAGCAGTTCTTC. The variable domain in full, with the rest retrieved from reference TRBV11-3 and TRBJ2-1, is EAGVVQSPRYKIIEKKQPVAFWCNPISGHNTLYWYLQNLGQGPELLIRYENEEAVDDSQLPKDRFSAERLKGVDSTLKIQPAELGDSAVYLCASSLLAGEGYNEQFFGPGTRLTVL.

This clonotype was counted a few times. The chain carries TRBV5-1 and TRBJ2-1, with TRBD2 matching 9 bases. The CDR3 sequence is 14 residues long. J gave up 4 bases and V 6 bases, and 5 bases lay outside the gene matches. CDR1 is SGHRS and CDR2 is YFSETQ in the germline V gene. The CDR3, as DNA: TGCGCCAGCACTGCTAGCGGGGCTTACAATGAGCAGTTCTTC. It yields the protein CASTASGAYNEQFF. The variable domain in full, completed from reference TRBV5-1 and TRBJ2-1, reads KAGVTQTPRYLIKTRGQQVTLSCSPISGHRSVSWYQQTPGQGLQFLFEYFSETQRNKGNFPGRFSGRQFSNSRSEMNVSTLELGDSALYLCASTASGAYNEQFFGPGTRLTVL.

DNA of the CDR3: TGTGCCAGCACCCCATACCGGGACAGCTCCTACGAGCAGTACTTC. As protein: CASTPYRDSSYEQYF. The chain uses TRBV12-3 or TRBV12-4 and TRBJ2-7, with 7 bases aligning to TRBD1. The CDR3 has 15 residues. V dropped 7 bases and J dropped 0; count of bases not matched to a gene: 9.

The chain carries TRBV27 and TRBJ2-1; 7 bases line up with TRBD1. Germline V gene sequence: CDR1 MNHEY, CDR2 SMNVEV (reference sequence). The CDR3 consists of 17 residues. J lost 6 bases, V lost 3 bases, and 14 bases had no gene match. CDR3 sequence: CASSFLRGRAQSNEQFF. The CDR3 nucleotides read TGTGCCAGCAGTTTTCTAAGGGGGCGCGCACAAAGCAATGAGCAGTTCTTC.

The V call is TRBV7-3, the J call TRBJ2-3; D ambiguous. Per the germline V gene, CDR1 is SGHTA and CDR2 is FQGTGA. This CDR3 is built from 14 residues. Trimming stripped 0 bases from V and 3 bases from J, with 7 bases between. The CDR3 loop is CASSLTPQTDTQYF. In nucleotides, the CDR3 is TGTGCCAGCAGCTTAACGCCGCAGACAGATACGCAGTATTTT.

This clonotype was recorded a few times. This chain uses TRBV3-1 with TRBJ2-5; D gene unclear. There are 11 residues in the CDR3. The V end lost 2 bases, the J end lost 5 bases, and 3 bases lay between the germline ends. Germline V lookup: CDR1 LGHDT, CDR2 YNNKEL (reference sequence). The CDR3 DNA is TGTGCCAGCAGCCAAACTGAGACCCAGTACTTC. Its protein product is CASSQTETQYF.

This clonotype was seen ten or more times. The chain links TRBV10-3 to TRBJ2-7, with 10 bases lining up with TRBD1. J was trimmed by 6 bases and V by 4 bases; bases with no gene match: 3. Germline lookup yields CDR1 ENHRY and CDR2 SYGVKD. The CDR3 covers 13 residues. The CDR3 here is CAISVGDRGEQYF. The CDR3 DNA follows: TGTGCCATCAGTGTAGGGGACAGGGGCGAGCAGTACTTC.

The V call is TRBV7-2, the J call TRBJ2-4; possibly TRBD1 for D (7 bases). V was clipped by 6 bases and J by 2 bases, with 17 bases between them. The CDR3 contains 16 residues. Germline loops: CDR1 SGHTA, CDR2 FQGNSA. CDR3: CASRLVGGGTKNIQYF. Here the CDR3 DNA reads TGTGCCAGCAGATTGGTAGGGGGCGGGACCAAAAACATTCAGTACTTC.

This chain joins TRBV6-1 and TRBJ1-5, with TRBD1 matching over 12 bases. The germline V gene encodes CDR1 MNHNS and CDR2 SASEGT. With 8 bases clipped from V and 5 bases from J, the junction kept 13 bases outside the gene matches. The CDR3 totals 17 residues. This CDR3 is CASVPRLGQGAYQPQHF. DNA for the CDR3: TGTGCCAGCGTCCCTCGGCTGGGACAGGGGGCTTATCAGCCCCAGCATTTT.

This clonotype appeared a few times. This chain connects TRBV2 to TRBJ1-4, with unresolved D. V was cut by 8 bases and J by 0 bases, with 13 bases left in between. The CDR3 length is 15 residues. CDR1 SNHLY and CDR2 FYNNEI come from the germline V gene. The CDR3 DNA reads TGTGCCAGCGGGCGAAGCGGCGCAACTAATGAAAAACTGTTTTTT. Protein: CASGRSGATNEKLFF.

The rearrangement links TRBV28 to TRBJ2-7; 7 bases map to TRBD1. The V gene's germline CDR1 is MDHEN and CDR2 SYDVKM. After removal of 6 bases from V and 3 bases from J, the junction contained 11 bases not matched to a gene. This CDR3 contains 15 residues. The CDR3 sequence is CASRRGQSYGYEQYF. The CDR3 coding sequence is TGTGCCAGCAGACGGGGACAGAGCTATGGCTACGAGCAGTACTTC.

The V gene is TRBV6-1, the J gene TRBJ2-5; D not certain. Germline V gives CDR1 MNHNS, CDR2 SASEGT. Trimming cost V 7 bases and J 2 bases, with 20 bases left between them. The CDR3 is 16 amino acids. The chain's CDR3 is CASNDQVASGQETQYF. In DNA, the CDR3 is TGTGCCAGCAATGACCAAGTCGCTAGTGGTCAAGAGACCCAGTACTTC.

This rearrangement joins TRBV7-3 to TRBJ2-3; 7 bases align to TRBD2. After removal of 5 bases from V and 1 base from J, the junction contained 6 bases not matched to a gene. Germline V gene lookup returns CDR1 SGHTA and CDR2 FQGTGA. The CDR3 runs 15 residues. This CDR3 reads CASSQSGRGTDTQYF. The CDR3 nucleotides are TGTGCCAGCAGCCAAAGTGGGAGGGGCACAGATACGCAGTATTTT.

V usage is TRBV29-1 and J usage is TRBJ2-2; no reliable D call. Trimming took off 4 bases at V and 1 base at J, with 4 bases between the two ends. Looked up from germline, CDR1 is SQVTM and CDR2 is ANQGSEA. The CDR3 has 12 amino acids. This chain's CDR3 is CSVVLNTGELFF. CDR3 DNA: TGCAGCGTTGTTCTGAACACCGGGGAGCTGTTTTTT.

The chain has TRBV20-1 and TRBJ2-5; TRBD1 might be the D (5 bases). Germline values: CDR1 DFQATT, CDR2 SNEGSKA (reference sequence). Trimming left V 1 base short and J 2 bases short, with 11 bases between. This CDR3 comprises 14 residues. DNA of the CDR3: TGCAGTGCTAGAGGGACAACCGCACAAGAGACCCAGTACTTC. Protein product: CSARGTTAQETQYF.

CDR3 sequence reads: CASSSRDPRRGEQFF. DNA for the CDR3: TGCGCCAGCAGCAGCCGGGACCCCCGTCGGGGTGAGCAGTTCTTC. V and J are TRBV5-1 and TRBJ2-1; the D gene could be TRBD1 or TRBD2 (5 bases each). From germline, CDR1 is SGHRS and CDR2 YFSETQ. CDR3 length: 15 amino acids. Trimming pared 4 bases from V and 9 bases from J, leaving 20 bases between.

This clonotype was seen a few times. The chain couples TRBV29-1 to TRBJ1-2, with D possibly being TRBD1 (5 bases). Germline V lookup: CDR1 SQVTM, CDR2 ANQGSEA. The length of the CDR3 is 14 residues. Trimming pared 2 bases from V and 4 bases from J, leaving 14 bases between. CDR3: CSVEPHGGSYGYTF. CDR3 nucleotide sequence: TGCAGCGTTGAACCCCATGGGGGGTCCTATGGCTACACCTTC.

This clonotype was seen more than once but under ten times. V and J are TRBV6-1 and TRBJ1-1; unclear D gene. Germline-derived CDR1 and CDR2 are MNHNS and SASEGT. Trimming shortened V by 4 bases and J by 3 bases, and 9 bases separated the two germline ends. The CDR3 contains 13 residues. In DNA, the CDR3 is TGTGCCAGCAGTGTCAAGAGGGACACTGAAGCTTTCTTT. As protein: CASSVKRDTEAFF.

This clonotype showed up many times. The chain joins TRBV12-3 or TRBV12-4 to TRBJ2-5; D gene unclear. The CDR3 runs 13 residues. Deletions cut 4 bases from V and 5 bases from J, with 11 bases between. The CDR3 loop reads CASSSLSRETQYF. The DNA of the CDR3 is TGTGCCAGCAGTTCACTCAGCAGGGAGACCCAGTACTTC.

This clonotype was counted only a few times. The genes are TRBV5-1 and TRBJ2-1, with 11 positions matching TRBD2. CDR1 SGHRS and CDR2 YFSETQ come from the germline V gene. V lost 4 bases, J lost 6 bases, and 12 bases stayed unmatched. The CDR3 is made up of 17 amino acids. In DNA, the CDR3 is TGCGCCAGCAGCAGACGACTAGCGGGATCCTTGGGCAATGAGCAGTTCTTC. Translated, it gives CASSRRLAGSLGNEQFF.

This clonotype was seen only a few times. The rearrangement joins TRBV20-1 to TRBJ2-1, with TRBD2 identical over 11 bases. Trimming removed 4 bases from V and 8 bases from J; junction bases left unmatched: 13. This CDR3 is built from 16 residues. CDR1 is DFQATT and CDR2 is SNEGSKA in the germline V gene (reference sequence). The CDR3 bases are TGCAGTGCTAAGGGACTAGCGGAGATGATGTACGATGAGCAGTTCTTC. It specifies CSAKGLAEMMYDEQFF.

This clonotype has more than one count but fewer than ten. The CDR3 nucleotides are TGTGCCAGCAGTTACTCGGTCCCGGGGGGGGCTGGCGAGCAGTACTTC. Protein product: CASSYSVPGGAGEQYF. The chain carries TRBV6-5 and TRBJ2-7; 8 bases are shared with TRBD2. Germline CDR1 and CDR2: MNHEY and SVGAGI. The CDR3 spans 16 residues. The ends lost 0 bases at V and 6 bases at J; junction bases unmatched: 10.

There are a few counts of this clonotype. The chain couples TRBV25-1 to TRBJ2-1, with 7 bases aligning to TRBD2. The ends lost 5 bases at V and 4 bases at J; junction bases unmatched: 11. Germline V gives CDR1 MGHDK, CDR2 SYGVNS. This CDR3 region has 16 residues. In DNA, the CDR3 is TGTGCCAGCAGTCCCACGGACTGGCGGGGGTACAATGAGCAGTTCTTC. Protein sequence: CASSPTDWRGYNEQFF.